This T cell receptor (beta chain) stems from a study of CD8+ T cells in alopecia areata. Overall study context: Treatment comprised oral tofacitinib, 5 to 10 mg twice daily, in treated patients. The drug, tofacitinib, lasted 6 to 18 months, followed by 6 months off drug. By percentage of affected scalp area, the severity of treated patients was scored.

Following extraction, RNA underwent reverse transcription to cDNA, which served as the sequencing template. The data were produced by immunoSEQ multiplex PCR, yet TCRdb's version contains in-frame clones alone and is incomplete. The sample yields 170,000 or so clones, 55% to 75% seen once. Regarding treatment: oral pan-JAK inhibitor, 5-10 mg twice daily. From PBMCs, CD4+ and CD8+ T cells were sorted. Only one count was recorded for this clone. Material: CD4+ T cells sorted from blood, obtained at week 4, from a patient treated with tofacitinib. This clonotype was sampled from a human donor with alopecia areata.

In DNA, the CDR3 is TGTGCCAGCAGAGCCGGGACTAGCGGGGGCCCGGGGTCCTACAATGAGCAGTTCTTC. This translates into CASRAGTSGGPGSYNEQFF. The chain links TRBV5-4 to TRBJ2-1; TRBD2 agrees at 14 bases. This CDR3 is 19 amino acids long. Germline loops: CDR1 SGHNT, CDR2 YYREEE (reference sequence). V was clipped by 5 bases and J by 1 base; unmatched bases: 11.